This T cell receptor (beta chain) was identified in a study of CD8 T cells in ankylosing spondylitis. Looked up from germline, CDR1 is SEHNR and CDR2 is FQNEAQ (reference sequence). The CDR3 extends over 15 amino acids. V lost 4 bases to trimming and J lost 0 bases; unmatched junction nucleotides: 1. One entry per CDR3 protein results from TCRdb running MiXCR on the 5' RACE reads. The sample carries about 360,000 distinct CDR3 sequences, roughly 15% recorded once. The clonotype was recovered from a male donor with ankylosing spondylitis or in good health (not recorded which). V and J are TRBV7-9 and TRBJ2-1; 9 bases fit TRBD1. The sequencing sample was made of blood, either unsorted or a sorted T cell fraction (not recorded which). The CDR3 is CASSSGQGSYNEQFF. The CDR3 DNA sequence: TGTGCCAGCAGCTCGGGACAGGGCTCCTACAATGAGCAGTTCTTC.